This T cell receptor beta chain was sequenced in a study of blood T cells in healthy people across ages. The authors ran a second PCR of roughly 7 to 11 cycles using a sample-barcoded 5' primer and a J-beta primer mix. Each single sample gave us at least 2.5 million CDR3-containing paired-end reads. TCRdb reprocessed the 5' RACE reads via MiXCR and lists one record per CDR3 protein. The sample consists of 780,000 or so distinct CDR3 sequences, 20% to 25% of them appearing once. Donors ranged from about 6 to 90 years old and were healthy Caucasians in Russia. Unmatched junction bases numbered 6, after V lost 5 bases and J lost 3 bases. This CDR3 is built from 16 residues. The sample was also linked to a second study, of T cells of mothers and their children.

The chain couples TRBV12-3 or TRBV12-4 to TRBJ2-2; 10 positions match TRBD1. Sequencing was carried out using blood. This sequence originates from a boy aged 5-17 years in good health. The CDR3 spells CASSTSGTGDTGELFF. CDR3 sequence (DNA): TGTGCCAGCAGTACATCCGGGACAGGGGACACCGGGGAGCTGTTTTTT.